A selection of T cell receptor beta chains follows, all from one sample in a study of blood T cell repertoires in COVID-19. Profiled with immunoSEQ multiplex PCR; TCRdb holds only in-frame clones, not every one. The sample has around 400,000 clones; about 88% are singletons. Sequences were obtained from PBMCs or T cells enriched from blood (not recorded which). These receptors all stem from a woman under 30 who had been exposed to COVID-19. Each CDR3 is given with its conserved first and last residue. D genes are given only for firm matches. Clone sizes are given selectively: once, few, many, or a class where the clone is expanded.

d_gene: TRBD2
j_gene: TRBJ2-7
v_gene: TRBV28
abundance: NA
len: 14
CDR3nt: TGTGCCAGCAGTCCCGGGACTAGGCCCTACGAGCAGTACTTC
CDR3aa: CASSPGTRPYEQYF

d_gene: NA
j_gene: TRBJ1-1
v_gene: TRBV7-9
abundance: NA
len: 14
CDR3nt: TGTGCCAGCAGGCCGACGACTGGGAACACTGAAGCTTTCTTT
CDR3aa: CASRPTTGNTEAFF

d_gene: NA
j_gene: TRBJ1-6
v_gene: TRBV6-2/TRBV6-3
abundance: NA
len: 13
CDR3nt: TGTGCCAGCAGTGGGGCTTTGGTTTCACCCCTCCACTTT
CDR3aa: CASSGALVSPLHF

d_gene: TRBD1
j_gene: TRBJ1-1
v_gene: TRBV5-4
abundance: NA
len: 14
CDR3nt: TGTGCCAGCAGCCACTCCCGGGACAGGGATGAAGCTTTCTTT
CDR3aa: CASSHSRDRDEAFF

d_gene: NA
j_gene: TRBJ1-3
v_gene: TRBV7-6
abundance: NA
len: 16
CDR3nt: TGTGCCAGCAGCACCCCGTCGGGGGGGTCTGGAAACACCATATATTTT
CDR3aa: CASSTPSGGSGNTIYF

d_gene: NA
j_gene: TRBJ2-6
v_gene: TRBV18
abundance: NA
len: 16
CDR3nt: TGTGCCAGCTCACCACTCTGGCAGTCTGGGGCCAACGTCCTGACTTTC
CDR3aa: CASSPLWQSGANVLTF

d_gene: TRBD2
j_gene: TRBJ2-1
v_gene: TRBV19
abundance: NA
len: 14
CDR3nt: TGTGCCAGTAGTAAGGGGCGGGGGAACAATGAGCAGTTCTTC
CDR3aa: CASSKGRGNNEQFF

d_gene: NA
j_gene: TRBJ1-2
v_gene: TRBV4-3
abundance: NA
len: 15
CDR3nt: TGCGCCAGCAGCCAGGATGACAGGACTGACTATGGCTACACCTTC
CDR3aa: CASSQDDRTDYGYTF

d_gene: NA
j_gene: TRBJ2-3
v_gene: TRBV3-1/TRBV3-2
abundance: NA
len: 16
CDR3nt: TGTGCCAGCAGCCAAGATTGGGGCCTGATCACAGATACGCAGTATTTT
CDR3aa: CASSQDWGLITDTQYF

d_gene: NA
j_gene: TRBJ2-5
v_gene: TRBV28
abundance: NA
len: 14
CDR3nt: TGTGCCAGCAGTTTGGCTGGAGTTGGGGAGACCCAGTACTTC
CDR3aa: CASSLAGVGETQYF

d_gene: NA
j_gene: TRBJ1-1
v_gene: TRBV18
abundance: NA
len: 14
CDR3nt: TGTGCCAGCTCACCACCTGTGGACAGCACTGAAGCTTTCTTT
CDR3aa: CASSPPVDSTEAFF

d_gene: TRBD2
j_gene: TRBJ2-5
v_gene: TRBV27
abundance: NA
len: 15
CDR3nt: TGTGCCAGCAGCTTGCTAGCGGGAGTCCAAGAGACCCAGTACTTC
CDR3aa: CASSLLAGVQETQYF

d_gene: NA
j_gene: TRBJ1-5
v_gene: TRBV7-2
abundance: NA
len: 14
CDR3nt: TGTGCCAGCAGCTTAGCGATGACAAATCAGCCCCAGCATTTT
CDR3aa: CASSLAMTNQPQHF

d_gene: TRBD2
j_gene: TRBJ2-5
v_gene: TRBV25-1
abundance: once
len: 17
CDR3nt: TGTGCCAGCAGTGAAGGTTGGGGACTAGCGGAAGAAGAGACCCAGTACTTC
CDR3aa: CASSEGWGLAEEETQYF

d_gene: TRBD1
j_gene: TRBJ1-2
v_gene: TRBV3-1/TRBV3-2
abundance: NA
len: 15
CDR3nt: TGTGCCAGCAGACGTCGACAGGGGTCTAACTATGGCTACACCTTC
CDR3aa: CASRRRQGSNYGYTF

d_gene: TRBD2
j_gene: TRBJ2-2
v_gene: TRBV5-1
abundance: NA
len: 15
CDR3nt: TGCGCCAGCAGCTTGGCGGGAGGGATCATCGGGGAGCTGTTTTTT
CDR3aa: CASSLAGGIIGELFF

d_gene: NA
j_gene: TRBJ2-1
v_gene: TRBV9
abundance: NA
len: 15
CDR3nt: TGTGCCAGCAGCGCGGGGGAGAGCTCCTACAATGAGCAGTTCTTC
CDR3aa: CASSAGESSYNEQFF

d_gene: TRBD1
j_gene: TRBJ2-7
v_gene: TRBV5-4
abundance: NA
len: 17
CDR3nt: TGTGCCAGCAGCTTGGGGGGATACGGGACAGGCTCCTACGAGCAGTACTTC
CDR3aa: CASSLGGYGTGSYEQYF

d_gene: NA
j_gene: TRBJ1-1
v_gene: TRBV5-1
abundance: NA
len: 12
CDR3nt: TGCGCCAGCAGCTTGTCCGGGGCTGAAGCTTTCTTT
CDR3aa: CASSLSGAEAFF

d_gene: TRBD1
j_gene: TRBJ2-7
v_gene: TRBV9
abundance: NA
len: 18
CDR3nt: TGCGCCAGCAGCGGGGGCGGGACAGGGGGCGCAAGGGCCTACGAGCAGTACTTC
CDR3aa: CASSGGGTGGARAYEQYF

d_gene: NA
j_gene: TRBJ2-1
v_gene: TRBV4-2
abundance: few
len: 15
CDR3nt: TGTGCCAGCAGCCAAGGACTATCGGAGATCGAGGAGCAGTTCTTC
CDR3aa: CASSQGLSEIEEQFF

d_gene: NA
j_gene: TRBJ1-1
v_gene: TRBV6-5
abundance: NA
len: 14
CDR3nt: TGTGCCAGCAGTTACTCATCCACAAACACTGAAGCTTTCTTT
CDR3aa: CASSYSSTNTEAFF

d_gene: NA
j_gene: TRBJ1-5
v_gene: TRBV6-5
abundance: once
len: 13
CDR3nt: TGTGCCAGCCGGGTTGATAGCAATCAGCCCCAGCATTTT
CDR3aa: CASRVDSNQPQHF

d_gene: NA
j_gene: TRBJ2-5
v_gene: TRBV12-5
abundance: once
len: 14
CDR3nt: TGTGCTAGTGGTTTGGCAGGGTTCCAAGAGACCCAGTACTTC
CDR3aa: CASGLAGFQETQYF

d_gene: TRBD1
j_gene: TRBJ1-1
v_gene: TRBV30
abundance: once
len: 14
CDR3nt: TGTGCCTGGAGTGAGACAGGGACGAACACTGAAGCTTTCTTT
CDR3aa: CAWSETGTNTEAFF

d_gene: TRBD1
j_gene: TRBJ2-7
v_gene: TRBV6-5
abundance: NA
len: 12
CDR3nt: TGTGCCAGCAGTCGGGACAGCTACGAGCAGTACTTC
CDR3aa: CASSRDSYEQYF

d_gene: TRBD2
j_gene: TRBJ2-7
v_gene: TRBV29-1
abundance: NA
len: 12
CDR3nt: TGCAGCGTTGTTCGGGGGGGCTACGAGCAGTACTTC
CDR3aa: CSVVRGGYEQYF

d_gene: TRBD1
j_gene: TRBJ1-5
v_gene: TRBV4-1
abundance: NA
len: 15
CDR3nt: TGCGCCAGCAGCCAAGAGGACAGGGACAATCAGCCCCAGCATTTT
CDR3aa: CASSQEDRDNQPQHF

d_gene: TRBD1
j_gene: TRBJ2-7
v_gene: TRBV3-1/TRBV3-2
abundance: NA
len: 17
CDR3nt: TGTGCCAGCAGCCGGGCCCCGCGACAGGGCAGCTCCTACGAGCAGTACTTC
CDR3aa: CASSRAPRQGSSYEQYF

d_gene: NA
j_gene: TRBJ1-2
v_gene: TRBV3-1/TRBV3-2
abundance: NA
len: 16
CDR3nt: TGTGCCAGCAGCCAAGGTTTAGGGGACAACCCCTATGGCTACACCTTC
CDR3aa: CASSQGLGDNPYGYTF

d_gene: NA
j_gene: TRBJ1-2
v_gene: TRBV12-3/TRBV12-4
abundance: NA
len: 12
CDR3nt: TGTGCCAGCAGTTTAGGAGCTAGGAGCTACACCTTC
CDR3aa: CASSLGARSYTF

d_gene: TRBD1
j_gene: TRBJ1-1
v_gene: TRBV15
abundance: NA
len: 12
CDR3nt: TGTGCCACCAGCATATCAGGGGGTGAAGCTTTCTTT
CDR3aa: CATSISGGEAFF

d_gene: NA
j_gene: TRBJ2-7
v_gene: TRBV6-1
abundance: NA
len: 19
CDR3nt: TGTGCCAGCAGTGATTACCTTCCGGGACTCGAGATGAGCTCCTACGAGCAGTACTTC
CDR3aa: CASSDYLPGLEMSSYEQYF

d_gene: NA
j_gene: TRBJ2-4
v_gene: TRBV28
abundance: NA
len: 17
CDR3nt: TGTGCCAGCAGTTTTGTCGGTTTTGTGTCAGCCAAAAACATTCAGTACTTC
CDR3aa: CASSFVGFVSAKNIQYF

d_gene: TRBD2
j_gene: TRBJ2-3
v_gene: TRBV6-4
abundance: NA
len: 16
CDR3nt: TGTGCCAGCAGTGAAATTGCCGCGGGAGCGGGGGATACGCAGTATTTT
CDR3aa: CASSEIAAGAGDTQYF

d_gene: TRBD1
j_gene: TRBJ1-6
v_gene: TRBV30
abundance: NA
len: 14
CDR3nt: TGTGCCTGGAGTCAAGGACAGGTTCATTCACCCCTCCACTTT
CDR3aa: CAWSQGQVHSPLHF

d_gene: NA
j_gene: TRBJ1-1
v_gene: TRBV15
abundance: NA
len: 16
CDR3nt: TGTGCCACCAGCATGGGTCAGGGTAGGGGGAACACTGAAGCTTTCTTT
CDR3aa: CATSMGQGRGNTEAFF

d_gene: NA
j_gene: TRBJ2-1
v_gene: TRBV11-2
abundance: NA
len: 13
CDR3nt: TGTGCCAGCAGCTTACCCGTTAACAATGAGCAGTTCTTC
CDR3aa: CASSLPVNNEQFF

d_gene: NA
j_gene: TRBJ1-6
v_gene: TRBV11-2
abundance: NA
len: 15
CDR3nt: TGTGCCAGCAGCTTAAGGAGCTCCTATAATTCACCCCTCCACTTT
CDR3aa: CASSLRSSYNSPLHF

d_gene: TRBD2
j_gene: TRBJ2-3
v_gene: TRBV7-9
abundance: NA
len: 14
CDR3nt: TGTGCCAGCAGCCGGACTAGCAGCACAGATACGCAGTATTTT
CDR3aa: CASSRTSSTDTQYF

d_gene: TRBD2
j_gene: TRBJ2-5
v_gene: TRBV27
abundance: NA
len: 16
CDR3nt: TGTGCCAGCAGATTAGCGGGGGGGCCTTCGTGGGAGACCCAGTACTTC
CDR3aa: CASRLAGGPSWETQYF

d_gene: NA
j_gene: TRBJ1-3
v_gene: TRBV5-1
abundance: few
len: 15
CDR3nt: TGCGCCAGCAGACATAGCGAACTCTCTGGAAACACCATATATTTT
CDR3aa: CASRHSELSGNTIYF

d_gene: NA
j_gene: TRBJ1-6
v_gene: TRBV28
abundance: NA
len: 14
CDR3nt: TGTGCCAGCAGTGTGACCGGGGGAAATTCACCCCTCCACTTT
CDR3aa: CASSVTGGNSPLHF

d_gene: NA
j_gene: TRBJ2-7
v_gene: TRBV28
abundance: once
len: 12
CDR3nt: TGTGCCAGCAGTTACCGGGACTCCGAGCAGTACTTC
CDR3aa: CASSYRDSEQYF

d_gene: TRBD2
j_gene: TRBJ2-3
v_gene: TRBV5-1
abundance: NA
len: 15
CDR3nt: TGCGCCAGCAGCTTGGTAGCGGGAGACTCAGATACGCAGTATTTT
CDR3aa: CASSLVAGDSDTQYF

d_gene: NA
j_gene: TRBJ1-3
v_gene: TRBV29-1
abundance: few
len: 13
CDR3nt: TGCAGCGCAATACAGGGAGCTGGAAACACCATATATTTT
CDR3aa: CSAIQGAGNTIYF

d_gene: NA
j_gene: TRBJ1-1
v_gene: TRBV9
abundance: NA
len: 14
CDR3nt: TGTGCCAGCAGCGTGGGTTGGGCGAACACTGAAGCTTTCTTT
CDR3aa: CASSVGWANTEAFF

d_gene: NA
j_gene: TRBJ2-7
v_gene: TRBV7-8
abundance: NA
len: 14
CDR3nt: TGTGCCAGCAGGGACCGGGACAACTCCTACGAGCAGTACTTC
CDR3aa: CASRDRDNSYEQYF

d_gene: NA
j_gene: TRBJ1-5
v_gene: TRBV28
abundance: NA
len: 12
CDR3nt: TGTGCCAGCAGCAGGTATTTTCAGCCCCAGCATTTT
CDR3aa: CASSRYFQPQHF

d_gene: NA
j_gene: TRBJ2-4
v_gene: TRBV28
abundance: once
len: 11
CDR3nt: TGTGCCAGCAGTTTCGGGAACATTCAGTACTTC
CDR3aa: CASSFGNIQYF